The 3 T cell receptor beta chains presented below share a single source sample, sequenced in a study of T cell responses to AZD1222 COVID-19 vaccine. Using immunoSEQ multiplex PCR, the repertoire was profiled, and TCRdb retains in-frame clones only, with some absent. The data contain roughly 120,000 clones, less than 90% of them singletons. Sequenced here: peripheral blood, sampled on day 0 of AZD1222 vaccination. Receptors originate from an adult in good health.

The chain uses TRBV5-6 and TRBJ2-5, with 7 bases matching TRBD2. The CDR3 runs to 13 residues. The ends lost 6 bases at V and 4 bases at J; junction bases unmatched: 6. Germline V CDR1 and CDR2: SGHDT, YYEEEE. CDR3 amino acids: CASKGSGGETQYF. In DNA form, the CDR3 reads TGTGCCAGCAAAGGGTCGGGGGGAGAGACCCAGTACTTC.

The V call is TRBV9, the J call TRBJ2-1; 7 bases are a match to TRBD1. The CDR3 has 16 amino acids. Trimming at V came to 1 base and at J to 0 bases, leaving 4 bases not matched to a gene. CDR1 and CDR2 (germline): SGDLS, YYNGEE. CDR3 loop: CASSVTQGRSYNEQFF. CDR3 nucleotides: TGTGCCAGCAGCGTAACACAGGGGCGCTCCTACAATGAGCAGTTCTTC.

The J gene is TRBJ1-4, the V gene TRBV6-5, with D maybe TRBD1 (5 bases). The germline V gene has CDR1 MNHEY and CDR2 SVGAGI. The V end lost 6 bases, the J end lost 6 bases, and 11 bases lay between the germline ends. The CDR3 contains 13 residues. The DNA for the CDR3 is TGTGCCAGCAGCGCAGGGTTGCATGAAAAACTGTTTTTT. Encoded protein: CASSAGLHEKLFF.